What follows is one TCR beta chain and its context. Its antigen remains unidentified. The data were taken from a study of shared clonotypes between healthy human individuals. Study results and limitations: The authors sampled blood alone, and tissue repertoires likely differ. In contrast to clonotypes shared by all four donors, non-shared clonotypes had lower generation probabilities.

Healthy HIV-negative adults without recent acute infections or vaccinations served as donors. Original analysis: From ImmunoSEQ came sequences covering only the junction and carrying no quality scores, so filtering differed. Using immunoSEQ multiplex PCR, the repertoire was profiled, and TCRdb retains in-frame clones only, with some absent. That table gives V, J and clone size, and the DNA gave D and trimming. The sample lists about 2 million clones; 85% to 95% were seen once. The CDR3 extends over 14 amino acids. Germline CDR1 is SGHAT and CDR2 is FQNNGV. Trimming stripped 3 bases from V and 1 base from J, with 9 bases between.

The clonotype was recovered from a young man in good health. V and J are TRBV11-2 and TRBJ1-2; D is undetermined. Specimen: naive CD4+ T cells sorted from blood. Subset defined: CD45RA+ positively selected. The DNA for the CDR3 is TGTGCCAGCAGCTTCTCCACTAGTAACTATGGCTACACCTTC. The encoded protein is CASSFSTSNYGYTF. The whole variable domain, filled in from reference TRBV11-2 and TRBJ1-2, reads EAGVAQSPRYKIIEKRQSVAFWCNPISGHATLYWYQQILGQGPKLLIQFQNNGVVDDSQLPKDRFSAERLKGVDSTLKIQPAKLEDSAVYLCASSFSTSNYGYTFGSGTRLTVV.